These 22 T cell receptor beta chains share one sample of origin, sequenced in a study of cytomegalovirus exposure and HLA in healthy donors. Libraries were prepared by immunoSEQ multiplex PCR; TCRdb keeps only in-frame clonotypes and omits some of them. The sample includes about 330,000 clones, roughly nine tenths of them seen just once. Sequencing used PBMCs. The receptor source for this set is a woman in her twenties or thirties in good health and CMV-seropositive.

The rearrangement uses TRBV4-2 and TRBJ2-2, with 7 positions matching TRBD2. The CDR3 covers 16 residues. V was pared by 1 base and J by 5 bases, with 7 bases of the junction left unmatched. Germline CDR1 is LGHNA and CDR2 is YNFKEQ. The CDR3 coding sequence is TGTGCCAGCAGCCAAGCCAGCGGGGTAGAGACCGGGGAGCTGTTTTTT. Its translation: CASSQASGVETGELFF.

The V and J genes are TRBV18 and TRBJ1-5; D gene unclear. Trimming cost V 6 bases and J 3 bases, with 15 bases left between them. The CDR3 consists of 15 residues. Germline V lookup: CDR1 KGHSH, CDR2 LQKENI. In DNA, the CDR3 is TGTGCCAGCTCCCTGCGATCGGGGAACAATCAGCCCCAGCATTTT. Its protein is CASSLRSGNNQPQHF.

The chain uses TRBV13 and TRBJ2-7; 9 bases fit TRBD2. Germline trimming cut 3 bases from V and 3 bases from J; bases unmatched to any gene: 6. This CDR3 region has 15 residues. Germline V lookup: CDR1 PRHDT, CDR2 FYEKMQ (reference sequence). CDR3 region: CASSLGSSGDYEQYF. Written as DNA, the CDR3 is TGTGCCAGCAGCTTGGGATCTAGCGGGGACTACGAGCAGTACTTC.

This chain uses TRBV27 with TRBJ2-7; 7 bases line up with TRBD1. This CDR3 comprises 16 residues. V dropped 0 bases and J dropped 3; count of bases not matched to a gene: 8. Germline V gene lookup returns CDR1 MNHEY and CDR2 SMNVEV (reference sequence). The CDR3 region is CASSLSGQVISYEQYF. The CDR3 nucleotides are TGTGCCAGCAGTTTATCCGGACAGGTGATTAGCTACGAGCAGTACTTC.

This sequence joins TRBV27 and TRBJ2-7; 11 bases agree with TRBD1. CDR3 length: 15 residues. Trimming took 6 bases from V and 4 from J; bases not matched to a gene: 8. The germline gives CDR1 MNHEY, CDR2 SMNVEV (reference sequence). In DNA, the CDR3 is TGTGCCAGCAGGCTAGGACAGGGGGCAGTTTACGAGCAGTACTTC. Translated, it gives CASRLGQGAVYEQYF.

The DNA of the CDR3 is TGTGCCAGCAGCCAAGCGGGGGAGCAGTACTTC. Protein product: CASSQAGEQYF. The V and J genes are TRBV4-2 and TRBJ2-7, with D tentatively TRBD2 (5 bases). Germline values: CDR1 LGHNA, CDR2 YNFKEQ. V was shortened by 1 base and J by 7 bases, with 5 bases between the two germline ends. The CDR3 runs to 11 residues.

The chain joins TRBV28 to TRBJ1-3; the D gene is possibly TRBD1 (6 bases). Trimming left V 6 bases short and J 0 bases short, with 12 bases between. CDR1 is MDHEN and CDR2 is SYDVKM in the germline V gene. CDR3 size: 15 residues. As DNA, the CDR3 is TGTGCCAGCAGGCATGGACAGACCTCTGGAAACACCATATATTTT. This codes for CASRHGQTSGNTIYF.

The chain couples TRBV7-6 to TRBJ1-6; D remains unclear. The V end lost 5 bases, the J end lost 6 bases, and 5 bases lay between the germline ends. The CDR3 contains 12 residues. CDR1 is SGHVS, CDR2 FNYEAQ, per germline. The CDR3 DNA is TGTGCCAGCAGCCCAAGTAATTCACCCCTCCACTTT. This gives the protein CASSPSNSPLHF. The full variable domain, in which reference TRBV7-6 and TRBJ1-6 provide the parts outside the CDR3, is GAGVSQSPRYKVTKRGQDVALRCDPISGHVSLYWYRQALGQGPEFLTYFNYEAQQDKSGLPNDRFSAERPEGSISTLTIQRTEQRDSAMYRCASSPSNSPLHFGNGTRLTVT.

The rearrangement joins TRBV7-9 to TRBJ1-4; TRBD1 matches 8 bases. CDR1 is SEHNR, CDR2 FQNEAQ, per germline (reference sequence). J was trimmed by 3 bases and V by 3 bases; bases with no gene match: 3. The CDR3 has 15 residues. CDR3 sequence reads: CASSFRGLANEKLFF. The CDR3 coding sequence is TGTGCCAGCAGCTTCAGGGGGCTTGCTAATGAAAAACTGTTTTTT.

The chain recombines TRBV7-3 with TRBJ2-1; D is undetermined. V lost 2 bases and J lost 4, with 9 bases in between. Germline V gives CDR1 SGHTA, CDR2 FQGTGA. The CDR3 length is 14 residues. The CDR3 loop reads CASSLAPGYNEQFF. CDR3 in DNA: TGTGCCAGCAGCTTAGCCCCTGGGTACAATGAGCAGTTCTTC.

CDR3 protein: CASRPSGSYNEQYF. For the CDR3, the DNA is TGTGCCAGCAGACCTAGCGGGAGTTATAACGAGCAGTACTTC. The chain joins TRBV5-4 to TRBJ2-7; TRBD2 matches at 10 bases. The CDR3 is 14 amino acids. The trim removed 5 bases at V and 5 bases at J, leaving 7 bases unmatched. Germline V gene sequence: CDR1 SGHNT, CDR2 YYREEE (reference sequence).

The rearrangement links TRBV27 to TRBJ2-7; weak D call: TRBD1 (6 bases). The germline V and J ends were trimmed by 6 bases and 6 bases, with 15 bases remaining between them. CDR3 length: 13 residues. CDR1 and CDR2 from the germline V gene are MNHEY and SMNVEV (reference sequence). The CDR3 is CASRTGTLREQYF. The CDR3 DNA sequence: TGTGCCAGCAGGACAGGTACTCTTCGCGAGCAGTACTTC.

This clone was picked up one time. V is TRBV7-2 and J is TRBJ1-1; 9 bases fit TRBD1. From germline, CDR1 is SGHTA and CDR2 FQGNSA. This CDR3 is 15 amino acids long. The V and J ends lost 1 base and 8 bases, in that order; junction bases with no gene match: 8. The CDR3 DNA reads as TGTGCCAGCAGCTTAGATCCCGGACAGGGGCTCGAAGCTTTCTTT. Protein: CASSLDPGQGLEAFF.

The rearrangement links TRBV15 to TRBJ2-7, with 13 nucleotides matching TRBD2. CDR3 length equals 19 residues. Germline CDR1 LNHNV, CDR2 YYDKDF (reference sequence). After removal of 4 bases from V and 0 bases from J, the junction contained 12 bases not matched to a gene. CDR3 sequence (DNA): TGTGCCACCAGCACACGACTAGCGGGAGGCCAGGGGAGCTCCTACGAGCAGTACTTC. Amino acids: CATSTRLAGGQGSSYEQYF. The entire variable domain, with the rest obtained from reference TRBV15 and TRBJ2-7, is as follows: DAMVIQNPRYQVTQFGKPVTLSCSQTLNHNVMYWYQQKSSQAPKLLFHYYDKDFNNEADTPDNFQSRRPNTSFCFLDIRSPGLGDTAMYLCATSTRLAGGQGSSYEQYFGPGTRLTVT.

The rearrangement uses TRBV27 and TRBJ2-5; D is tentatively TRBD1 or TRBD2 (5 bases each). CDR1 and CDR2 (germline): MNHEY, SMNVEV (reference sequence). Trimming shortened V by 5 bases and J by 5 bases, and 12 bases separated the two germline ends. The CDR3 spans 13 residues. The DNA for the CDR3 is TGTGCCAGCAGTACCGGGACCCCGGAGACCCAGTACTTC. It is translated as CASSTGTPETQYF.

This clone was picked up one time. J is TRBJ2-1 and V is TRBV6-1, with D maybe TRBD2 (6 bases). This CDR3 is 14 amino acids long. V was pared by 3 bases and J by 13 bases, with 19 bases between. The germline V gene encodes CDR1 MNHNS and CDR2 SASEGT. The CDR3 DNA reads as TGTGCCAGCAGTGACAGGGTTGGTTTCGGGGGACAGTTCTTC. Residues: CASSDRVGFGGQFF.

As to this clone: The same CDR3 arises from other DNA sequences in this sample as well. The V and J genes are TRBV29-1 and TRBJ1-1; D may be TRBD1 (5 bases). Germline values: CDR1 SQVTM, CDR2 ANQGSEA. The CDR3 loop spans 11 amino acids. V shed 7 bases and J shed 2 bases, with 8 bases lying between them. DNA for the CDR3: TGCAGCGGGGGGGGTAACACTGAAGCTTTCTTT. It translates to CSGGGNTEAFF.

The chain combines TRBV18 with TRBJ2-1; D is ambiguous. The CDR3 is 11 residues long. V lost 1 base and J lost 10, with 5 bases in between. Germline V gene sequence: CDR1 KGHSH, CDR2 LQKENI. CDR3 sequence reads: CASSPRTEQFF. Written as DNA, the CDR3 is TGTGCCAGCTCACCACGTACCGAGCAGTTCTTC.

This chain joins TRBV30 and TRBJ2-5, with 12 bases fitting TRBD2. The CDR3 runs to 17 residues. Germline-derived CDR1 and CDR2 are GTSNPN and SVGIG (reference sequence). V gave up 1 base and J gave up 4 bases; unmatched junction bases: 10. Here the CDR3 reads CAWSGLASGGGGETQYF. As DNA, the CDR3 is TGTGCCTGGAGTGGGTTGGCTAGCGGGGGGGGTGGAGAGACCCAGTACTTC. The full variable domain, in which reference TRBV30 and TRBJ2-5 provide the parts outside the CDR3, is SQTIHQWPATLVQPVGSPLSLECTVEGTSNPNLYWYRQAAGRGLQLLFYSVGIGQISSEVPQNLSASRPQDRQFILSSKKLLLSDSGFYLCAWSGLASGGGGETQYFGPGTRLLVL.

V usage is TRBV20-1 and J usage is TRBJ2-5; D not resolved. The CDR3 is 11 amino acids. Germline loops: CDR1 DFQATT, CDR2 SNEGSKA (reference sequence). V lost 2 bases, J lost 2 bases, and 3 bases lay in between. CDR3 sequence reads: CSARKQETQYF. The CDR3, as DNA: TGCAGTGCTAGAAAGCAAGAGACCCAGTACTTC.

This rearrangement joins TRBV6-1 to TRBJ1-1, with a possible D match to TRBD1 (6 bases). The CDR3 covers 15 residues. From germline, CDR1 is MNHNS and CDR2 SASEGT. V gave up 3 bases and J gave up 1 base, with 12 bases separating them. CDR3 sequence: CASSDLPTGNTEAFF. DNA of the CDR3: TGTGCCAGCAGTGATCTTCCGACAGGGAACACTGAAGCTTTCTTT.

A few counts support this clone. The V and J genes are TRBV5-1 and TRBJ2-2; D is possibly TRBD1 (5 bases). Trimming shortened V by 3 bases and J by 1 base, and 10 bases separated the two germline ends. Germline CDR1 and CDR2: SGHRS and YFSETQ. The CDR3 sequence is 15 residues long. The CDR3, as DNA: TGCGCCAGCAGCTCAGGGAATGGGAACACCGGGGAGCTGTTTTTT. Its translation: CASSSGNGNTGELFF. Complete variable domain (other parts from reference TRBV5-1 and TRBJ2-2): KAGVTQTPRYLIKTRGQQVTLSCSPISGHRSVSWYQQTPGQGLQFLFEYFSETQRNKGNFPGRFSGRQFSNSRSEMNVSTLELGDSALYLCASSSGNGNTGELFFGEGSRLTVL.